One and the same sample provided the 25 T cell receptor beta chains below, sequenced in a study of blood T cell repertoires in COVID-19. The protocol was immunoSEQ multiplex PCR, while the TCRdb copy is restricted to in-frame clones and leaves out a portion. The sample contains about 400,000 clones, 70% to 90% of which appear only once. Sequencing was performed on peripheral blood. All receptors come from a human donor in a cohort sampled during active COVID-19.

The chain recombines TRBV2 with TRBJ2-7; D may be TRBD2 (5 bases). V shed 2 bases and J shed 5 bases, with 19 bases lying between them. There are 16 residues in the CDR3. Per the germline V gene, CDR1 is SNHLY and CDR2 is FYNNEI. The CDR3 region has the DNA TGTGCCAGCAGTGAACCGGAGCCCGGGGTGTCGGACGAGCAGTACTTC. Translating it yields CASSEPEPGVSDEQYF.

V usage is TRBV28 and J usage is TRBJ1-5; 7 bases fit TRBD1. Germline V gene lookup returns CDR1 MDHEN and CDR2 SYDVKM. J gave up 4 bases and V 5 bases, and 11 bases lay outside the gene matches. The CDR3 loop spans 16 amino acids. Written as DNA, the CDR3 is TGTGCCAGCAGTCTACCATGGACAGGAGGGAATCAGCCCCAGCATTTT. Translating it yields CASSLPWTGGNQPQHF.

The chain recombines TRBV9 with TRBJ1-1; 8 nucleotides agree with TRBD1. The CDR3 runs to 14 residues. Per the germline V gene, CDR1 is SGDLS and CDR2 is YYNGEE. With V trimmed by 4 bases and J by 3 bases, 5 bases remained unmatched. The CDR3, as DNA: TGTGCCAGCAGCCCAGGGGGCGCAGACACTGAAGCTTTCTTT. Amino acids: CASSPGGADTEAFF.

This sequence joins TRBV6-6 and TRBJ2-1; D might be TRBD1 (5 bases). V was pared by 6 bases and J by 4 bases, with 10 bases between. CDR1 is MNHNY and CDR2 is SVGAGI in the germline V gene (reference sequence). The CDR3 is made up of 13 amino acids. The CDR3 loop is CASSRDSYNEQFF. CDR3 nucleotide sequence: TGTGCCAGCAGCCGCGACAGTTACAATGAGCAGTTCTTC.

The chain combines TRBV5-1 with TRBJ2-2, with D possibly TRBD2 on 6 matching bases. The CDR3 runs to 15 residues. CDR1 and CDR2 from the germline V gene are SGHRS and YFSETQ. Between the trimmed V and J ends, which lost 4 bases and 1 base, there was a span of 11 bases. CDR3 coding DNA: TGCGCCAGCAGCCCGCGGGACCAGAACACCGGGGAGCTGTTTTTT. Translating gives CASSPRDQNTGELFF.

The CDR3 loop reads CASSQRSGNGELFF. Here the CDR3 DNA reads TGTGCCAGCAGCCAAAGATCCGGGAACGGGGAGCTGTTTTTT. The J gene is TRBJ2-2, the V gene TRBV3-1 (or the pseudogene TRBV3-2); TRBD2 might be the D (5 bases). Trimming left V 2 bases short and J 7 bases short, with 11 bases between. This CDR3 spans 14 amino acids. From germline, CDR1 is LGHDT and CDR2 YNNKEL (reference sequence).

The J gene is TRBJ2-1, the V gene TRBV9, with 9 bases matching TRBD2. Losses at the gene ends were 0 bases for V and 2 bases for J; bases not matched to a gene: 6. CDR3 size: 17 residues. Germline CDR1 SGDLS, CDR2 YYNGEE. The CDR3 protein is CASSVEGSGGPYNEQFF. CDR3 nucleotide sequence: TGTGCCAGCAGCGTAGAGGGTAGCGGGGGCCCCTACAATGAGCAGTTCTTC. Together with reference TRBV9 and TRBJ2-1, the CDR3 gives the full variable domain: DSGVTQTPKHLITATGQRVTLRCSPRSGDLSVYWYQQSLDQGLQFLIQYYNGEERAKGNILERFSAQQFPDLHSELNLSSLELGDSALYFCASSVEGSGGPYNEQFFGPGTRLTVL.

This clone was recorded a few times. The rearrangement uses TRBV4-1 and TRBJ1-5, with D tentatively TRBD1 (6 bases). The CDR3 is 15 amino acids. Per the germline V gene, CDR1 is MGHRA and CDR2 is YSYEKL. The V gene lost 0 bases and the J gene lost 2 bases, with 8 bases spanning the gap. This CDR3 reads CASSQDRQGNQPQHF. The CDR3 nucleotides are TGCGCCAGCAGCCAAGATCGACAGGGCAATCAGCCCCAGCATTTT.

This chain links TRBV27 with TRBJ2-3, with TRBD1 as a possible D gene (5 bases). Germline CDR1 is MNHEY and CDR2 is SMNVEV (reference sequence). The CDR3 covers 16 residues. Trimming removed 6 bases at V and 2 bases at J, with 18 bases between. This CDR3 reads CASSPSTETLTDTQYF. CDR3 DNA sequence: TGTGCCAGCAGCCCTTCGACAGAGACCCTCACAGATACGCAGTATTTT.

The gene calls are TRBV9 and TRBJ2-1, with TRBD2 matching 9 bases. Germline V gene data show CDR1 as SGDLS and CDR2 as YYNGEE. V gave up 5 bases and J gave up 5 bases; unmatched junction bases: 17. The CDR3 is made up of 18 amino acids. CDR3 residues: CASSDRPSGNPSDNEQFF. The CDR3 bases are TGTGCCAGCAGTGACCGGCCTAGCGGGAACCCTTCCGACAATGAGCAGTTCTTC.

V and J are TRBV7-2 and TRBJ2-7; TRBD2 matches at 13 bases. CDR3 length: 16 amino acids. CDR1 is SGHTA, CDR2 FQGNSA, per germline. After removal of 5 bases from V and 2 bases from J, the junction contained 6 bases not matched to a gene. CDR3 coding DNA: TGTGCCAGCAGCCCCAGGACTAGCGGGGGAACCTACGAGCAGTACTTC. This translates into CASSPRTSGGTYEQYF.

The chain couples TRBV7-9 to TRBJ2-2; the D gene is possibly TRBD1 (6 bases). The CDR3 totals 16 residues. The V end was cut by 1 base, the J end by 1 base, with 10 bases between. The germline gives CDR1 SEHNR, CDR2 FQNEAQ (reference sequence). The DNA for the CDR3 is TGTGCCAGCAGCTTAGAGGCAGGGGTGAACACCGGGGAGCTGTTTTTT. It translates to CASSLEAGVNTGELFF.

This clone was counted a single time. The V and J genes are TRBV10-3 and TRBJ1-2, with 7 bases fitting TRBD1. The trim removed 10 bases at V and 4 bases at J, leaving 9 bases unmatched. This CDR3 region has 13 residues. Germline values: CDR1 ENHRY, CDR2 SYGVKD. CDR3 nucleotides: TGTGCCACGGCCGCGGGACAGTTCTATGGCTACACCTTC. Its translation: CATAAGQFYGYTF.

This clone came up a few times. The rearrangement joins TRBV28 to TRBJ2-1, with 9 bases aligning to TRBD2. CDR1 and CDR2 (germline): MDHEN, SYDVKM. This CDR3 has 15 amino acids. The V and J ends lost 5 bases and 8 bases, in that order; junction bases with no gene match: 10. CDR3 sequence (DNA): TGTGCCAGCAGTACTCCAAGGGGACTAGCCGATGAGCAGTTCTTC. Amino acid sequence: CASSTPRGLADEQFF.

On this clone itself: Its ends do not fully match the called genes, so a read error is possible. The J gene is TRBJ1-2, the V gene TRBV5-1; possibly TRBD1 for D (6 bases). Per germline, CDR1 SGHRS and CDR2 YFSETQ. This CDR3 contains 15 residues. CDR3 in DNA: TGCGCCAACAGCTTGGTTGGGGGCTCCAACTATGGCTACACCTTC. Its protein product is CANSLVGGSNYGYTF.

V and J are TRBV6-5 and TRBJ1-1, with 11 bases lining up with TRBD1. V lost 4 bases to trimming and J lost 4 bases; unmatched junction nucleotides: 2. The germline V gene encodes CDR1 MNHEY and CDR2 SVGAGI. The CDR3 sequence is 14 residues long. The chain's CDR3 is CASSLGTGGTEAFF. CDR3 bases: TGTGCCAGCAGTTTAGGGACAGGGGGCACTGAAGCTTTCTTT.

The rearrangement uses TRBV6-1 and TRBJ1-3, with TRBD1 as a possible D gene (6 bases). The CDR3 is made up of 16 amino acids. Trimming cost V 0 bases and J 3 bases, with 12 bases left between them. CDR1 MNHNS and CDR2 SASEGT come from the germline V gene. CDR3 loop: CASSEASRGGGNTIYF. The CDR3 DNA follows: TGTGCCAGCAGTGAAGCAAGCAGGGGTGGTGGAAACACCATATATTTT.

Only a few counts were recorded for this clone. J is TRBJ1-1 and V is TRBV19; D uncertain. The V and J ends lost 5 bases and 1 base respectively, with 8 bases between them. The CDR3 consists of 13 residues. Per germline, CDR1 LNHDA and CDR2 SQIVND (reference sequence). The chain's CDR3 is CASSPPRNTEAFF. DNA for the CDR3: TGTGCCAGTAGTCCCCCCCGGAACACTGAAGCTTTCTTT.

J is TRBJ1-2 and V is TRBV7-2; 7 nucleotides align to TRBD1. The CDR3 runs 16 residues. CDR1 and CDR2 (germline): SGHTA, FQGNSA. With 0 bases clipped from V and 5 bases from J, the junction kept 9 bases outside the gene matches. This CDR3 is CASSLAMHRGRYGYTF. CDR3 sequence (DNA): TGTGCCAGCAGCTTAGCGATGCACAGGGGAAGGTATGGCTACACCTTC.

In this sample, this clone turned up a few times. V gene TRBV6-5 combines with J gene TRBJ2-3, with unresolved D. CDR3 length equals 11 residues. Trimming stripped 4 bases from V and 3 bases from J, with 2 bases between. Per the germline V gene, CDR1 is MNHEY and CDR2 is SVGAGI. CDR3 region: CASSLTDTQYF. The CDR3 DNA reads as TGTGCCAGCAGTTTAACAGATACGCAGTATTTT.

The chain uses TRBV6-1 and TRBJ2-7, with D tentatively TRBD2 (6 bases). Germline CDR1 is MNHNS and CDR2 is SASEGT. This CDR3 comprises 15 residues. Trimming stripped 3 bases from V and 3 bases from J, with 15 bases between. The CDR3 nucleotides read TGTGCCAGCAGTGATTATCGGGAGCAATTCTACGAGCAGTACTTC. Encoded protein: CASSDYREQFYEQYF.

The rearrangement links TRBV7-7 to TRBJ2-3; TRBD2 aligns across 12 bases. From germline, CDR1 is SSHAT and CDR2 FNYEAQ (reference sequence). The CDR3 length is 18 residues. The V gene end was trimmed by 5 bases and the J gene end by 4 bases; junction bases not matched to a gene: 13. CDR3 sequence: CASSPSPRLAGVADTQYF. CDR3 DNA sequence: TGTGCCAGCAGCCCGTCTCCTAGACTAGCGGGAGTCGCAGATACGCAGTATTTT.

V and J are TRBV14 and TRBJ1-2, with unresolved D. CDR3 length equals 14 residues. Per germline, CDR1 SGHDN and CDR2 FVKESK. The ends were cut back, 9 bases at V and 4 bases at J, with 18 bases in the middle. CDR3 bases: TGTGCCAGATATCCCAACGGTTTTAGCTATGGCTACACCTTC. Its translation is CARYPNGFSYGYTF.

This clone was observed a handful of times. The same CDR3 also results from other DNA sequences found in this sample. The chain is built from TRBV5-1 and TRBJ1-1; possible D gene TRBD1, 6 bases. CDR3 length equals 14 residues. Trimming removed 1 base from V and 4 bases from J, with 11 bases in between. In germline, CDR1 is SGHRS, CDR2 YFSETQ. CDR3 DNA: TGCGCCAGCAGCTTGCAGGGGTCGGGCACTGAAGCTTTCTTT. Translated, it gives CASSLQGSGTEAFF.

The J gene is TRBJ2-7, the V gene TRBV12-3 or TRBV12-4; no definite D call. Trimming stripped 1 base from V and 7 bases from J, with 8 bases between. This CDR3 region has 12 residues. The CDR3 region has the DNA TGTGCCAGCAGTTTAGTCCAGGCTGAGCAGTACTTC. This encodes CASSLVQAEQYF.